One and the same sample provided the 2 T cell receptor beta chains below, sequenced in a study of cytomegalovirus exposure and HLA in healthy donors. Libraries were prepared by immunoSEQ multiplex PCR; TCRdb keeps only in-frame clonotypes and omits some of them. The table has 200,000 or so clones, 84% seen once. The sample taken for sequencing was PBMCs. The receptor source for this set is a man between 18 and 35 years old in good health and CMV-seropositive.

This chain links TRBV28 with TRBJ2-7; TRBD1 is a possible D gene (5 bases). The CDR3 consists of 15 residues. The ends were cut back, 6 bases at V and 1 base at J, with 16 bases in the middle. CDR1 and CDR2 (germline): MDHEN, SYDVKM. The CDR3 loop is CASSQGGVRSYEQYF. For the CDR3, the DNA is TGTGCCAGCAGCCAGGGTGGGGTTAGGTCCTACGAGCAGTACTTC.

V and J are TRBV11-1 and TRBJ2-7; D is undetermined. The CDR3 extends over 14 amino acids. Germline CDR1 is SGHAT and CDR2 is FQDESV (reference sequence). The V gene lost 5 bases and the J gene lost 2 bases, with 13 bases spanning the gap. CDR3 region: CASSRRRYPYEQYF. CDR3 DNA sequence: TGTGCCAGCAGCCGACGGAGATACCCCTACGAGCAGTACTTC.